This T cell receptor (beta chain) was sequenced for a study of early stage breast cancer tumors. Study outcomes and limitations: Enriched TCRB sequences shared across patients were mostly commonly generated sequences.

Profiling relied on immunoSEQ multiplex PCR, and the TCRdb table lists in-frame clones only, not all of them. The data hold 50,000 to 75,000 clones, with around 80% observed a single time. V lost 8 bases, J lost 6 bases, and 13 bases lay in between. The germline V gene encodes CDR1 MNHEY and CDR2 SVGAGI. This CDR3 contains 12 residues. About this clone: Its target is unknown.

This clonotype was sampled from a person aged 25 to 45 with breast cancer. The sequencing input was blood. The chain joins TRBV6-5 to TRBJ2-5; D is perhaps TRBD2 (6 bases). The CDR3 is CASRGFGKTQYF. In nucleotides, the CDR3 is TGTGCCAGCCGGGGGTTTGGGAAGACCCAGTACTTC.